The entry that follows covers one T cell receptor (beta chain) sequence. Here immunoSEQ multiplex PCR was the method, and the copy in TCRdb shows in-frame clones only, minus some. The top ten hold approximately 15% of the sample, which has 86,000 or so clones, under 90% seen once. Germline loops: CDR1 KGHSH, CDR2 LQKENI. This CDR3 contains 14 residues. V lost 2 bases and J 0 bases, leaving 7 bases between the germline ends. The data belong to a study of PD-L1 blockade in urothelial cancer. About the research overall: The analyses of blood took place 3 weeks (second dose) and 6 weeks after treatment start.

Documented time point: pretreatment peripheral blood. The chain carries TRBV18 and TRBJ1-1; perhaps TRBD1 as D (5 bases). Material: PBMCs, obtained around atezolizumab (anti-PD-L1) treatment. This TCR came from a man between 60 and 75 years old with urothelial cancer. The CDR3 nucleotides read TGTGCCAGCTCACCAACACAGGTGAACACTGAAGCTTTCTTT. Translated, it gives CASSPTQVNTEAFF.